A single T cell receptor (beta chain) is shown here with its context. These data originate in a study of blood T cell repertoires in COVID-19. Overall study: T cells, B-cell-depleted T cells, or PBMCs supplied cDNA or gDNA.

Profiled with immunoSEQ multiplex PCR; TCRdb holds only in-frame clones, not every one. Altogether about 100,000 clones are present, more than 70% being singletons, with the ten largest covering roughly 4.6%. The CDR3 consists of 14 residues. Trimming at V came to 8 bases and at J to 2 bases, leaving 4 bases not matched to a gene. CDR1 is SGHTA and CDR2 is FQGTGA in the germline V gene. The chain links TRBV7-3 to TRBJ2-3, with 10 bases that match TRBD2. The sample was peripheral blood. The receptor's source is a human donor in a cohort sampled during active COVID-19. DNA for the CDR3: TGTGCCAGCGCCACTAGCGGGAACACAGATACGCAGTATTTT. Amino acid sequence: CASATSGNTDTQYF.